This T cell receptor (beta chain) was identified during a study of blood T cell repertoires in COVID-19. This clone was recorded a few times. Sequencing was performed with immunoSEQ multiplex PCR; in TCRdb, only in-frame clones are kept and a portion is missing. Here the sample spans some 160,000 clones, 65% to 85% being singletons. V lost 1 base, J lost 7 bases, and 6 bases stayed unmatched. Germline V gives CDR1 SEHNR, CDR2 FQNEAQ (reference sequence). The length of the CDR3 is 15 residues. The V gene is TRBV7-9, the J gene TRBJ1-5; 8 nucleotides align to TRBD1. Sequencing was done on a sample of peripheral blood. The receptor was derived from a man aged 50 to 60 with active or convalescent COVID-19. In DNA, the CDR3 is TGTGCCAGCAGCTTAGGTCAGGGGGCCAGCCAGCCCCAGCATTTT. Its protein product is CASSLGQGASQPQHF.